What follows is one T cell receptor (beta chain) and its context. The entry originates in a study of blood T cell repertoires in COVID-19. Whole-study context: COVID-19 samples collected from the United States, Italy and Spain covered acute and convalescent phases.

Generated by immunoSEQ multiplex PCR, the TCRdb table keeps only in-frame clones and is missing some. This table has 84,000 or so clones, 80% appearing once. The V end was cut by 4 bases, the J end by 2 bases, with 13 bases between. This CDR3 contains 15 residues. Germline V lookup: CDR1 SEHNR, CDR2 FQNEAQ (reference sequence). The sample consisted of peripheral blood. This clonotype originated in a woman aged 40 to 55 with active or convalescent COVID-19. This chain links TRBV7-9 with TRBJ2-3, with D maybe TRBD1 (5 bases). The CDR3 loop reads CASSSDNHLTDTQYF. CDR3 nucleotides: TGTGCCAGCAGCTCGGACAATCACCTCACAGATACGCAGTATTTT.